These 30 T cell receptor beta chains were sequenced from one sample in a study of siplizumab effects on memory and regulatory T cells. Data came from immunoSEQ multiplex PCR; TCRdb stores just in-frame clones and leaves some out. The sample lists about 82,000 clones, approximately 90% seen once, with more than 1.5% in the top ten. Material for sequencing was Tregs sorted from blood. The receptor set was obtained from a human donor in good health.

V usage is TRBV7-2 and J usage is TRBJ2-1; TRBD2 agrees at 8 bases. V trimming: 0 bases; J trimming: 7 bases; junction bases outside the gene matches: 5. The germline CDR1 and CDR2 sequences are SGHTA and FQGNSA. The CDR3 is 15 amino acids. The DNA of the CDR3 is TGTGCCAGCAGCTTAGCCGGGGGGGCAGGAAATGAGCAGTTCTTC. This encodes CASSLAGGAGNEQFF.

In DNA form, the CDR3 reads TGTGCCAGCAGCTTGTTGGAGGGCCCCTCCTACGAGCAGTACTTC. Translation: CASSLLEGPSYEQYF. The V gene is TRBV5-4, the J gene TRBJ2-7, with a tentative D call TRBD2 (6 bases). CDR1 and CDR2 from the germline V gene are SGHNT and YYREEE (reference sequence). CDR3 length equals 15 residues. V was clipped by 1 base and J by 0 bases, with 11 bases between them. Drawing the rest from reference TRBV5-4 and TRBJ2-7, the complete variable domain is ETGVTQSPTHLIKTRGQQVTLRCSSQSGHNTVSWYQQALGQGPQFIFQYYREEENGRGNFPPRFSGLQFPNYSSELNVNALELDDSALYLCASSLLEGPSYEQYFGPGTRLTVT.

The chain combines TRBV10-3 with TRBJ1-2, with TRBD1 identical over 7 bases. Unmatched junction bases numbered 10, after V lost 2 bases and J lost 7 bases. Germline values: CDR1 ENHRY, CDR2 SYGVKD. This CDR3 has 15 amino acids. The CDR3 spells CAISEGGGGLSGYTF. For the CDR3, the DNA is TGTGCCATCAGTGAGGGAGGGGGCGGATTAAGTGGCTACACCTTC.

This chain's CDR3 is CASSVDPDSGNTIYF. The CDR3 DNA reads TGTGCCAGCAGCGTAGACCCAGACTCTGGAAACACCATATATTTT. This rearrangement joins TRBV9 to TRBJ1-3, with no clear D. In germline, CDR1 is SGDLS, CDR2 YYNGEE. The CDR3 is 15 amino acids. Trimming pared 0 bases from V and 0 bases from J, leaving 7 bases between. The variable domain in full, completed from reference TRBV9 and TRBJ1-3, reads DSGVTQTPKHLITATGQRVTLRCSPRSGDLSVYWYQQSLDQGLQFLIQYYNGEERAKGNILERFSAQQFPDLHSELNLSSLELGDSALYFCASSVDPDSGNTIYFGEGSWLTVV.

This clone was picked up one time. The gene calls are TRBV5-4 and TRBJ1-4; the D is unclear. CDR1 is SGHNT, CDR2 YYREEE, per germline (reference sequence). V shed 5 bases and J shed 4 bases, with 9 bases lying between them. The CDR3 has 13 residues. The CDR3 reads CASRSRSNEKLFF. CDR3 nucleotides: TGTGCCAGCAGGTCCAGGAGTAATGAAAAACTGTTTTTT. Complete variable domain (other parts from reference TRBV5-4 and TRBJ1-4): ETGVTQSPTHLIKTRGQQVTLRCSSQSGHNTVSWYQQALGQGPQFIFQYYREEENGRGNFPPRFSGLQFPNYSSELNVNALELDDSALYLCASRSRSNEKLFFGSGTQLSVL.

The V call is TRBV5-1, the J call TRBJ1-2, with a possible D match to TRBD1 (5 bases). CDR1 is SGHRS, CDR2 YFSETQ, per germline. Deletions cut 1 base from V and 3 bases from J, with 7 bases between. The CDR3 is made up of 13 amino acids. The CDR3 loop reads CASSLPGDYGYTF. Written as DNA, the CDR3 is TGCGCCAGCAGCTTGCCGGGGGACTATGGCTACACCTTC.

This clone showed up just a few times. The V gene is TRBV5-1, the J gene TRBJ2-1; D may be TRBD2 (6 bases). Trimming took off 5 bases at V and 10 bases at J, with 13 bases between the two ends. Germline V gene data show CDR1 as SGHRS and CDR2 as YFSETQ. The CDR3 covers 12 residues. CDR3 residues: CASRLREREQFF. In nucleotides, the CDR3 is TGCGCCAGCAGATTGCGGGAACGGGAGCAGTTCTTC.

The chain combines TRBV5-1 with TRBJ2-2, with TRBD2 matching 9 bases. Germline lookup yields CDR1 SGHRS and CDR2 YFSETQ. CDR3 length: 17 amino acids. V dropped 4 bases and J dropped 0; count of bases not matched to a gene: 7. The CDR3 DNA sequence: TGCGCCAGCAGCAAACAGCGGGGGGCGGCGAACACCGGGGAGCTGTTTTTT. This translates into CASSKQRGAANTGELFF.

This chain links TRBV18 with TRBJ1-1; D not resolved. CDR3 size: 11 residues. V was shortened by 8 bases and J by 2 bases, with 6 bases between the two germline ends. Germline CDR1 KGHSH, CDR2 LQKENI. The CDR3 DNA is TGTGCCAGCATACTAAACACTGAAGCTTTCTTT. Encoded protein: CASILNTEAFF. Using reference TRBV18 and TRBJ1-1 for the parts outside the CDR3, the full variable domain is NAGVMQNPRHLVRRRGQEARLRCSPMKGHSHVYWYRQLPEEGLKFMVYLQKENIIDESGMPKERFSAEFPKEGPSILRIQQVVRGDSAAYFCASILNTEAFFGQGTRLTVV.

The J gene is TRBJ2-5, the V gene TRBV6-5, with 8 nucleotides matching TRBD2. In germline, CDR1 is MNHEY, CDR2 SVGAGI. Trimming at V came to 0 bases and at J to 6 bases, leaving 3 bases not matched to a gene. The CDR3 contains 14 residues. The CDR3 DNA is TGTGCCAGCAGTTACTCCGGGGGGGGTAAGACCCAGTACTTC. Protein sequence: CASSYSGGGKTQYF.

Concerning this clone: The junction does not match germline at one end; this may be a read error. This specimen includes other DNA sequences encoding the same CDR3. This chain links TRBV30 with TRBJ2-6; tentative D call: TRBD1 (5 bases). CDR3 length: 18 residues. CDR1 GTSNPN and CDR2 SVGIG come from the germline V gene (reference sequence). CDR3: CAWFGVGQDLSGANVLTF. CDR3 sequence (DNA): TGTGCCTGGTTTGGGGTGGGGCAGGATCTCTCTGGGGCCAACGTCCTAACTTTC.

The chain links TRBV6-6 to TRBJ1-2; the match to TRBD1 covers 9 bases. CDR1 is MNHNY and CDR2 is SVGAGI in the germline V gene (reference sequence). The V segment lost 5 bases and the J segment 4 bases; nucleotides outside the gene matches: 2. The CDR3 is 13 amino acids. The CDR3 sequence is CASSGTGSYGYTF. The CDR3 bases are TGTGCCAGCAGTGGGACAGGGTCCTATGGCTACACCTTC.

This clone was counted a single time. This chain connects TRBV6-5 to TRBJ1-4, with 10 nucleotides matching TRBD1. CDR3 length equals 14 residues. From germline, CDR1 is MNHEY and CDR2 SVGAGI. Trimming at V came to 6 bases and at J to 8 bases, leaving 6 bases not matched to a gene. The CDR3 loop reads CASSGTGDGEKLFF. For the CDR3, the DNA is TGTGCCAGCAGCGGGACAGGGGATGGCGAAAAACTGTTTTTT.

This clone was seen a few times. CDR3 protein: CASSLGGTHPNYGYTF. As DNA, the CDR3 is TGTGCCAGCAGCTTAGGTGGGACCCACCCTAACTATGGCTACACCTTC. V is TRBV7-3 and J is TRBJ1-2, with a weak D call TRBD1 (5 bases). V lost 2 bases to trimming and J lost 0 bases, with 13 bases between them. The germline V gene encodes CDR1 SGHTA and CDR2 FQGTGA. The CDR3 covers 16 residues.

The CDR3 spells CASIGTGVEGFYGYTF. The CDR3 coding sequence is TGTGCCAGCATTGGGACAGGGGTCGAAGGGTTCTATGGCTACACCTTC. This chain connects TRBV2 to TRBJ1-2, with 10 positions matching TRBD1. Germline CDR1 SNHLY, CDR2 FYNNEI. Losses at the gene ends were 7 bases for V and 4 bases for J; bases not matched to a gene: 12. The CDR3 sequence is 16 residues long.

The V and J genes are TRBV5-1 and TRBJ1-6, with 8 nucleotides matching TRBD1. The CDR3 is 16 amino acids. CDR1 is SGHRS and CDR2 is YFSETQ in the germline V gene. After removal of 4 bases from V and 6 bases from J, the junction contained 9 bases not matched to a gene. CDR3: CASSPGGQGSNSPLHF. Here the CDR3 DNA reads TGCGCCAGCAGCCCAGGCGGACAGGGTTCTAATTCACCCCTCCACTTT.

The V call is TRBV19, the J call TRBJ2-7; TRBD2 aligns across 9 bases. CDR3 size: 15 residues. After removal of 3 bases from V and 2 bases from J, the junction contained 5 bases not matched to a gene. Germline assignment: CDR1 LNHDA and CDR2 SQIVND (reference sequence). The DNA for the CDR3 is TGTGCCAGTAGTATCTCTAGCGGGGATACCTACGAGCAGTACTTC. It is translated as CASSISSGDTYEQYF.

The CDR3 spells CASSLGVWGGEQFF. For the CDR3, the DNA is TGTGCCAGCAGCTTGGGGGTGTGGGGCGGGGAGCAGTTCTTC. The chain links TRBV5-6 to TRBJ2-1; D tentatively reads TRBD1 or TRBD2 (5 bases each). This CDR3 has 14 amino acids. The V gene lost 0 bases and the J gene lost 10 bases, with 14 bases spanning the gap. Germline-derived CDR1 and CDR2 are SGHDT and YYEEEE.

V usage is TRBV9 and J usage is TRBJ2-5, with a possible D match to TRBD2 (6 bases). V lost 1 base and J lost 1, with 17 bases in between. Germline CDR1 SGDLS, CDR2 YYNGEE. The CDR3 runs 17 residues. CDR3: CASSVKWSGVLQETQYF. CDR3 nucleotides: TGTGCCAGCAGCGTAAAATGGTCGGGGGTACTCCAAGAGACCCAGTACTTC.

This chain joins TRBV4-3 and TRBJ2-1, with 7 bases that match TRBD2. The ends lost 0 bases at V and 7 bases at J; junction bases unmatched: 3. The CDR3 runs 14 residues. Germline loops: CDR1 LGHNA, CDR2 YSLEER. CDR3 amino acids: CASSQEGGGNEQFF. In DNA form, the CDR3 reads TGCGCCAGCAGCCAAGAAGGCGGGGGAAATGAGCAGTTCTTC.

This clone has more than one count but fewer than ten. The CDR3 protein is CASSHKISTGGTFRYNEQFF. The CDR3 nucleotides read TGCGCCAGCAGCCACAAGATATCTACGGGGGGGACTTTTCGCTACAATGAGCAGTTCTTC. V gene TRBV4-1 combines with J gene TRBJ2-1; 8 positions match TRBD2. Germline values: CDR1 MGHRA, CDR2 YSYEKL. This CDR3 is 20 amino acids long. V lost 3 bases to trimming and J lost 3 bases; unmatched junction nucleotides: 19.

The chain is built from TRBV6-5 and TRBJ1-1, with D hard to call. V shed 6 bases and J shed 7 bases, with 15 bases lying between them. The CDR3 extends over 13 amino acids. CDR1 is MNHEY and CDR2 is SVGAGI in the germline V gene. The CDR3 spells CASSLWNPHEAFF. The CDR3 coding sequence is TGTGCCAGCAGCCTCTGGAACCCGCATGAAGCTTTCTTT.

The chain couples TRBV6-4 to TRBJ2-2, with D possibly called TRBD1 or TRBD2 (5 bases each). The CDR3 is 16 amino acids. Germline V gene lookup returns CDR1 MRHNA and CDR2 SNTAGT. The ends were cut back, 7 bases at V and 1 base at J, with 16 bases in the middle. In DNA form, the CDR3 reads TGTGCCAGCACTCAAGACGGGGCCTTGAACACCGGGGAGCTGTTTTTT. Encoded protein: CASTQDGALNTGELFF.

This clone was observed once. The chain combines TRBV6-1 with TRBJ1-3; D might be TRBD1 (5 bases). The CDR3 extends over 16 amino acids. From germline, CDR1 is MNHNS and CDR2 SASEGT. V was pared by 3 bases and J by 0 bases, with 12 bases between. The CDR3 DNA is TGTGCCAGCAGTGACCAACGGACATCCTCTGGAAACACCATATATTTT. This encodes CASSDQRTSSGNTIYF.

This sequence joins TRBV6-6 and TRBJ2-7; 8 bases fit TRBD2. This CDR3 has 16 amino acids. The ends lost 6 bases at V and 2 bases at J; junction bases unmatched: 12. Germline assignment: CDR1 MNHNY and CDR2 SVGAGI (reference sequence). CDR3 DNA sequence: TGTGCCAGCAGCCCAGGGAGCGGGGGAAAAACCTACGAGCAGTACTTC. This translates into CASSPGSGGKTYEQYF.

J is TRBJ2-1 and V is TRBV5-4, with D perhaps TRBD2 (6 bases). The germline V and J ends were trimmed by 3 bases and 10 bases, with 11 bases remaining between them. The CDR3 contains 12 residues. Germline V gene data show CDR1 as SGHNT and CDR2 as YYREEE (reference sequence). The DNA for the CDR3 is TGTGCCAGCAGCTCCCGGGAGAGCGAGCAGTTCTTC. Its protein is CASSSRESEQFF. The entire variable domain, with the rest obtained from reference TRBV5-4 and TRBJ2-1, is as follows: ETGVTQSPTHLIKTRGQQVTLRCSSQSGHNTVSWYQQALGQGPQFIFQYYREEENGRGNFPPRFSGLQFPNYSSELNVNALELDDSALYLCASSSRESEQFFGPGTRLTVL.

V is TRBV5-5 and J is TRBJ2-3; TRBD1 might be the D (5 bases). The CDR3 is made up of 13 amino acids. Trimming removed 4 bases at V and 5 bases at J, with 11 bases between. Germline-derived CDR1 and CDR2 are SGHKS and YYEKEE (reference sequence). CDR3: CASSLQTVDTQYF. The CDR3 nucleotides are TGTGCCAGCAGCCTGCAGACAGTAGATACGCAGTATTTT.

This chain uses TRBV29-1 with TRBJ2-7; the D is unclear. Germline V gene data show CDR1 as SQVTM and CDR2 as ANQGSEA. Trimming took 2 bases from V and 4 from J, leaving 12 bases between them. The CDR3 has 13 amino acids. CDR3 sequence (DNA): TGCAGCGTTGAAAGTAAGGGATGGTACGAGCAGTACTTC. Translation gives CSVESKGWYEQYF.

As to this clone: One end of the junction is discordant with germline, which a read error may explain. The V and J genes are TRBV7-9 and TRBJ1-1; no definite D call. The germline CDR1 and CDR2 sequences are SEHNR and FQNEAQ (reference sequence). This CDR3 comprises 11 residues. CDR3 coding DNA: TGTGCCAGCAGCTCAGAGGGAGAACAATACTTT. Translating gives CASSSEGEQYF.

The rearrangement uses TRBV10-3 and TRBJ2-3; 11 bases agree with TRBD1. The junction had 5 bases not matched to a gene; V was cut back by 5 bases and J by 1 base. Germline-derived CDR1 and CDR2 are ENHRY and SYGVKD. This CDR3 spans 16 amino acids. CDR3 DNA: TGTGCCATCAGTAAGGGACAGGGGGTGGGCACAGATACGCAGTATTTT. It encodes CAISKGQGVGTDTQYF.